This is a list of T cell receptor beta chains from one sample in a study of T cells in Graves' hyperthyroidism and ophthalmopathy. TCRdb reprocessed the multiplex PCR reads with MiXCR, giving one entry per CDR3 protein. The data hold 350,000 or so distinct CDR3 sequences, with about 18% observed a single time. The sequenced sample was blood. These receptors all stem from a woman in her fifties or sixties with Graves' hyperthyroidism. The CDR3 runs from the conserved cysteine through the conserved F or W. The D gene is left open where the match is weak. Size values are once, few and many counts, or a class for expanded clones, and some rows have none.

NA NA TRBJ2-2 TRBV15 TGTGCCACCAGCAGAGATCAGGGAGGCACCGGGGAGCTGTTTTTT CATSRDQGGTGELFF
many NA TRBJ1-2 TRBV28 TGTGCCAGCACGAGGCAGGGGATTGTTTTACGTGGCTACACCTTC CASTRQGIVLRGYTF
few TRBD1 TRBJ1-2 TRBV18 TGTGCCAGCTCACCACCGGTCACAGGGGGATATGGCTACACCTTC CASSPPVTGGYGYTF
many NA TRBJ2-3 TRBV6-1 TGTGCCAGCAGCCAATCTACAGGGAGGGATACGCAGTATTTT CASSQSTGRDTQYF
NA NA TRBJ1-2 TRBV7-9 TGTGCCAGCAGCCCCCGCACGATATATGGCTACACCTTC CASSPRTIYGYTF
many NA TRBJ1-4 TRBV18 TGTGCCAGCTCACCACGCCAGGCAACTAATGAAAAACTGTTTTTT CASSPRQATNEKLFF
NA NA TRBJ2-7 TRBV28 TGTGCCAGCACGACAATCCGGGACCCCTACGAGCAGTACTTC CASTTIRDPYEQYF
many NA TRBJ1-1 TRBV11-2 TGTGCCAGCAGCTTACGGTGGTTCGGGGGCAGAGGTACTGAAGCTTTCTTT CASSLRWFGGRGTEAFF
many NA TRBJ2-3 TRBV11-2 TGTGCCAGCAGCTTAGATCCCCGACAGGAAAATAGCACAGATACGCAGTATTTT CASSLDPRQENSTDTQYF
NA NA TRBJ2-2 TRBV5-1 TGCGCCAGCAGCAGGTTGGGGACAAAATCAACCGGGGAGCTGTTTTTT CASSRLGTKSTGELFF
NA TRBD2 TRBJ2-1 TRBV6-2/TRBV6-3 TGTGCCAGCATGAGGCCGACTAGCGGGCTTTCGGAGCAGTTCTTC CASMRPTSGLSEQFF
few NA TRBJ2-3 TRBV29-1 TGCAGCGTTGAGATAGCTCGCACAGATACGCAGTATTTT CSVEIARTDTQYF
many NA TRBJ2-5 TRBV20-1 TGCAGTGCTCCTCGACTACTGCAAGAGACCCAGTACTTC CSAPRLLQETQYF
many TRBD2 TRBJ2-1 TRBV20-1 TGCAGTGCTTGGGGACTAGCGGGAAGAGAGCAGTTCTTC CSAWGLAGREQFF
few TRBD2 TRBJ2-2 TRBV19 TGTGCCAGTAGTTTCCCGAGGACTAGCGGGGGCTACGGGGAGCTGTTTTTT CASSFPRTSGGYGELFF
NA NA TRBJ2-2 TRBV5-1 TGCGCCAGCACCCCCGAAGACGTTGGAAGAACCGGGGAGCTGTTTTTT CASTPEDVGRTGELFF
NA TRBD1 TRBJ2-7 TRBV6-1 TGTGCCAGCAGTGTCCGACAGGGCTACGAGCAGTACTTC CASSVRQGYEQYF
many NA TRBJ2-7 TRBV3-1 TGTGCCAGCAGCGACGGCGGGCGGGGCGAGCAGTACTTC CASSDGGRGEQYF
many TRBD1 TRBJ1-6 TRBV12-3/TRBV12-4 TGTGCCAGCAGTTTGAGGGACAGGGAAGTTTCACCCCTCCACTTT CASSLRDREVSPLHF
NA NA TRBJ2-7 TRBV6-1 TGTGCCAGCCGGGAGCCATGGACCATCTACGAGCAGTACTTC CASREPWTIYEQYF
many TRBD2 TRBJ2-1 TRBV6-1 TGTGCCAGCAGTGAAGGGACTAGCAACAATGAGCAGTTCTTC CASSEGTSNNEQFF
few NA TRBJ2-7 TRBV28 TGTGCCAGCAGTTTACGGGAGCCCTACGAGCAGTACTTC CASSLREPYEQYF
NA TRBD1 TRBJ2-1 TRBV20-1 TGCAGTGCCCAGGGGGCTACATACAATGAGCAGTTCTTC CSAQGATYNEQFF
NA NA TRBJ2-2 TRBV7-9 TGTGCCAGCAGCTTATGGGGGGCGGCCCTAACCGGGGAGCTGTTTTTT CASSLWGAALTGELFF
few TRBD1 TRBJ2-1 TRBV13 TGTGCCAGCAGCTTAGGGCTCGGGCAGGGGGTGAGGGATGAGCAGTTCTTC CASSLGLGQGVRDEQFF
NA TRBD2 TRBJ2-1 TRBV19 TGTGCCAGTAGTTCTTCTAGCGGAGACTCCTACAATGAGCAGTTCTTC CASSSSSGDSYNEQFF
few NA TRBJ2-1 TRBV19 TGTGCCAGTAGTATAAGTGCCCAGGGGGGTATGAATGAGCAGTTCTTC CASSISAQGGMNEQFF
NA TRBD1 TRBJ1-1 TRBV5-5 TGTGCCAGCACCCAGGGGACAGATGGAATGAATGTTTTCTTT CASTQGTDGMNVFF
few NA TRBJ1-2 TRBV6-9 TGTGCCAGCAGTTACGGAGGAGGGAGTCAATCCTATGGCTACACCTTC CASSYGGGSQSYGYTF
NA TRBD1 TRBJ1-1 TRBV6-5 TGTGCCAGCAGTTACGGGACAGGGGGCGGGCGCGCTTTCTTT CASSYGTGGGRAFF